One and the same sample provided the 14 T cell receptor beta chains below, sequenced in a study of cytomegalovirus exposure and HLA in healthy donors (dated by TCRdb to 2015 to 2018). Library creation used the immunoSEQ multiplex PCR assay. The multiplex PCR relied on a mix of 60 forward primers for TCR Vbeta segments and 13 reverse primers for TCR Jbeta segments. The source is immuneACCESS, and TCRdb retained only in-frame sequences with V and J called. Part of the clones is not carried over; for the studies checked, unresolved V genes explain less than half of this, and the remainder is unexplained. For this sample there are about 64,000 clones; around 74% appear just once. Roughly 5.1% of the sample is in the top ten clones. Material: PBMCs. These TCRs come from a male donor in good health and CMV-seropositive.

This chain uses TRBV27 with TRBJ1-2; 8 nucleotides align to TRBD1. This CDR3 spans 14 amino acids. V dropped 2 bases and J dropped 9; count of bases not matched to a gene: 8. Germline values: CDR1 MNHEY, CDR2 SMNVEV (reference sequence). This CDR3 is CASSLGQGVSSYTF. The CDR3 DNA is TGTGCCAGCAGTTTAGGACAGGGTGTCTCTAGCTACACCTTC.

The chain employs TRBV7-9 and TRBJ1-2; 10 nucleotides match TRBD1. Unmatched junction bases numbered 6, after V lost 4 bases and J lost 4 bases. CDR1 and CDR2 from the germline V gene are SEHNR and FQNEAQ (reference sequence). This CDR3 comprises 15 residues. The CDR3 DNA sequence: TGTGCCAGCAGCTCCAACCGGGACAGGGGCTATGGCTACACCTTC. Translating gives CASSSNRDRGYGYTF. Full variable domain (rest looked up from reference TRBV7-9 and TRBJ1-2): DTGVSQNPRHKITKRGQNVTFRCDPISEHNRLYWYRQTLGQGPEFLTYFQNEAQLEKSRLLSDRFSAERPKGSFSTLEIQRTEQGDSAMYLCASSSNRDRGYGYTFGSGTRLTVV.

The chain links TRBV2 to TRBJ1-5; possibly TRBD1 for D (5 bases). This CDR3 comprises 13 residues. CDR1 and CDR2 (germline): SNHLY, FYNNEI. Trimming cost V 1 base and J 11 bases, with 12 bases left between them. Written as DNA, the CDR3 is TGTGCCAGCAGTGAAGGGGGCCTAATGTCCCAGCATTTT. Protein sequence: CASSEGGLMSQHF.

The rearrangement uses TRBV6-1 and TRBJ1-4; TRBD1 aligns across 9 bases. The CDR3 is made up of 20 amino acids. The V gene's germline CDR1 is MNHNS and CDR2 SASEGT. V trimming: 4 bases; J trimming: 4 bases; junction bases outside the gene matches: 19. CDR3 loop: CASSVTWTGAITNLNEKLFF. The DNA for the CDR3 is TGTGCCAGCAGTGTAACTTGGACAGGGGCGATAACGAACCTTAATGAAAAACTGTTTTTT.

CDR3 in amino acids: CASSSRTGAGNTIYF. Written as DNA, the CDR3 is TGTGCCAGCAGCAGCAGGACAGGGGCTGGAAACACCATATATTTT. This chain uses TRBV7-2 with TRBJ1-3; 9 positions match TRBD1. CDR1 SGHTA and CDR2 FQGNSA come from the germline V gene. There are 15 residues in the CDR3. V gave up 5 bases and J gave up 2 bases; unmatched junction bases: 4.

The rearrangement joins TRBV4-1 to TRBJ2-7; TRBD1 matches at 9 bases. This CDR3 spans 15 amino acids. CDR1 and CDR2 from the germline V gene are MGHRA and YSYEKL. Losses at the gene ends were 3 bases for V and 2 bases for J; bases not matched to a gene: 5. The CDR3 region is CASSQGQGSPYEQYF. The CDR3 DNA reads as TGCGCCAGCAGCCAGGGACAGGGTAGCCCCTACGAGCAGTACTTC.

J is TRBJ1-2 and V is TRBV11-2, with 7 positions matching TRBD1. The junction had 12 bases not matched to a gene; V was cut back by 2 bases and J by 6 bases. This CDR3 region has 16 residues. CDR1 is SGHAT and CDR2 is FQNNGV in the germline V gene. The CDR3, as DNA: TGTGCCAGCAGCTTAAATGCCCGTATGGACAGGCATGGCTACACCTTC. The encoded protein is CASSLNARMDRHGYTF.

The gene calls are TRBV30 and TRBJ2-5; no clear D. V was shortened by 0 bases and J by 5 bases, with 10 bases between the two germline ends. CDR1 and CDR2 from the germline V gene are GTSNPN and SVGIG (reference sequence). CDR3 length: 13 amino acids. CDR3 residues: CAWSVLRRETQYF. For the CDR3, the DNA is TGTGCCTGGAGTGTACTGCGGCGGGAGACCCAGTACTTC.

The chain has TRBV6-4 and TRBJ1-2, with D perhaps matching TRBD1 (6 bases). The CDR3 is 13 amino acids. CDR1 is MRHNA, CDR2 SNTAGT, per germline. Trimming pared 2 bases from V and 4 bases from J, leaving 8 bases between. The CDR3 bases are TGTGCCAGCAGTGACGGCAGGGGCTATGGCTACACCTTC. Translating gives CASSDGRGYGYTF.

This rearrangement joins TRBV29-1 to TRBJ2-1; TRBD1 matches at 10 bases. CDR1 SQVTM and CDR2 ANQGSEA come from the germline V gene. Trimming took 7 bases from V and 8 from J; bases not matched to a gene: 14. This CDR3 region has 15 residues. The CDR3 reads CSAWSLGQGSHEQFF. The CDR3, as DNA: TGCAGCGCCTGGAGCCTGGGACAGGGGTCCCATGAGCAGTTCTTC.

The chain uses TRBV6-1 and TRBJ1-1, with D possibly matching TRBD1 (5 bases). The CDR3 extends over 16 amino acids. The ends were cut back, 1 base at V and 5 bases at J, with 17 bases in the middle. Germline CDR1 and CDR2: MNHNS and SASEGT. The DNA of the CDR3 is TGTGCCAGCAGTGAAGGGGCCCGATATGGGGCGACTGAAGCTTTCTTT. Translation: CASSEGARYGATEAFF.

The chain combines TRBV5-4 with TRBJ2-2; a weak D match, TRBD1 (6 bases). The CDR3 runs to 14 residues. Germline V CDR1 and CDR2: SGHNT, YYREEE (reference sequence). The V end was cut by 4 bases, the J end by 9 bases, with 16 bases between. The CDR3 loop is CASSLKTGVRELFF. In DNA, the CDR3 is TGTGCCAGCAGCCTGAAGACAGGTGTCCGGGAGCTGTTTTTT. The variable domain in full, completed from reference TRBV5-4 and TRBJ2-2, reads ETGVTQSPTHLIKTRGQQVTLRCSSQSGHNTVSWYQQALGQGPQFIFQYYREEENGRGNFPPRFSGLQFPNYSSELNVNALELDDSALYLCASSLKTGVRELFFGEGSRLTVL.

This clone showed up just a few times. This sequence joins TRBV21-1 and TRBJ1-1. TRBV21-1 is termed a pseudogene. The CDR3 is made up of 15 amino acids. CDR3 DNA: TGTGCCAGCAGCAAACGGGAGGGGACTCACACTGAAGCTTTCTTT. Translation: CASSKREGTHTEAFF.

The V call is TRBV11-2, the J call TRBJ1-1; a weak D match, TRBD1 (5 bases). CDR3 length: 15 amino acids. Germline assignment: CDR1 SGHAT and CDR2 FQNNGV. V was clipped by 0 bases and J by 4 bases, with 12 bases between them. The CDR3: CASSLDRGARTEAFF. CDR3 bases: TGTGCCAGCAGCTTAGATCGTGGGGCGCGCACTGAAGCTTTCTTT.